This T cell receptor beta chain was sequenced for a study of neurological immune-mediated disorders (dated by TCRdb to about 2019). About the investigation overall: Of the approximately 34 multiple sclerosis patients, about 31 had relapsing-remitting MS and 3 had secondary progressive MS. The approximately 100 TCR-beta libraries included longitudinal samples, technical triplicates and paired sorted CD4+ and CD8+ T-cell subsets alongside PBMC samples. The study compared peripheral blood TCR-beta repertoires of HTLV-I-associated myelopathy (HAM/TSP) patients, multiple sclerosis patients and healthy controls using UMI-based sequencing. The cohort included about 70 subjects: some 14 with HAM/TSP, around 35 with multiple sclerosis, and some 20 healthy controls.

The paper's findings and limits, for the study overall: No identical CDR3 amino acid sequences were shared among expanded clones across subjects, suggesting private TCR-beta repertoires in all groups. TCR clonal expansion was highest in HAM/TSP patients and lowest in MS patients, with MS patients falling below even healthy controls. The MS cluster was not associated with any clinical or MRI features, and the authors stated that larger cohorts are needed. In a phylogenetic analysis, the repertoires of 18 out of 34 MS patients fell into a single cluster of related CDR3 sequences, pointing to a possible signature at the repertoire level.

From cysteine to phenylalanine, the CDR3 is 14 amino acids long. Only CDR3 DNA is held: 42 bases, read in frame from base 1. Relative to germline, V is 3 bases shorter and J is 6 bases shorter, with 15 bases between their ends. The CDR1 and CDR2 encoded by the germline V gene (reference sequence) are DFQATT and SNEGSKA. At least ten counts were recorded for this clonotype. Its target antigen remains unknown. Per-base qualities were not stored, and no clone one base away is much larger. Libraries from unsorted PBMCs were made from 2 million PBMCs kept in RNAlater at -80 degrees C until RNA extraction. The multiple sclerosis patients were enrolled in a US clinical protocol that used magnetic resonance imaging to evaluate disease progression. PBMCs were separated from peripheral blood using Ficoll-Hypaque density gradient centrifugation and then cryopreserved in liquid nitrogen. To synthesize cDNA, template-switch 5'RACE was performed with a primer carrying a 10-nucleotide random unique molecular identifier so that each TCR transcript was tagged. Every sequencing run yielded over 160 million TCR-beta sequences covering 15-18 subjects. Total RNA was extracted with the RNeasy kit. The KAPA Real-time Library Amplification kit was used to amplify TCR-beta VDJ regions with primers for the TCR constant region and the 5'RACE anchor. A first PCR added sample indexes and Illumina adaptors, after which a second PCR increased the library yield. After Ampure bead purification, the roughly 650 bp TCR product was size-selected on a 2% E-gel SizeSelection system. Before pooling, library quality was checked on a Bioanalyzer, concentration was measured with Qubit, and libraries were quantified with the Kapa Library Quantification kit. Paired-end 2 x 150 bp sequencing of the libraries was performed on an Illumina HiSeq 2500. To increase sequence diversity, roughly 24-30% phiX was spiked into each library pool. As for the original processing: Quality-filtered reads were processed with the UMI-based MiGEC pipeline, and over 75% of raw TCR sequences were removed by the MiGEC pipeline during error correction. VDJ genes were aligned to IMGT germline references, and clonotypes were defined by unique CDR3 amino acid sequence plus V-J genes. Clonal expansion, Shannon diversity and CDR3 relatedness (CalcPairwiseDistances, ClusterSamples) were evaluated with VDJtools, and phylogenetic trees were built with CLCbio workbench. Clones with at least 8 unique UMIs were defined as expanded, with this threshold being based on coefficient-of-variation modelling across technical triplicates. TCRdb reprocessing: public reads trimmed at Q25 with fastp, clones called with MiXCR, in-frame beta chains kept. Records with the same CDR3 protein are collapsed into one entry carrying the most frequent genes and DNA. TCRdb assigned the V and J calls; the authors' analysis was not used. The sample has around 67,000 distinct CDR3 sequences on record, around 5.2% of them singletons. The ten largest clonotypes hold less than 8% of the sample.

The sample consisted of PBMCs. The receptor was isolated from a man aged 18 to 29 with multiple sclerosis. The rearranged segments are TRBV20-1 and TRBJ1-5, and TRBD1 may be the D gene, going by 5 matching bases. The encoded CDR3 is CSASRGEVVQPQHF. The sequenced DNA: TGCAGTGCTAGTCGGGGCGAAGTGGTTCAGCCCCAGCATTTT.